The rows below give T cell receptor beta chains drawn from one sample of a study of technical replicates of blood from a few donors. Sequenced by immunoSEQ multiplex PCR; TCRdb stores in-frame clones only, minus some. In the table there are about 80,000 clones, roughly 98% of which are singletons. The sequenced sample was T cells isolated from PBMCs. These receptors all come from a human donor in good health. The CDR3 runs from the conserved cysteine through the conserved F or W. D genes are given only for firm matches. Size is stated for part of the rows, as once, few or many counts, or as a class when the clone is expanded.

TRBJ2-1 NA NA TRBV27 TGTGCCAGCAGTGTGCGGGATTGGGATAATGAGCAGTTCTTC CASSVRDWDNEQFF
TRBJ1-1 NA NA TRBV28 TGTGCCAGCAGTACGATGGGACTCCTGAACACTGAAGCTTTCTTT CASSTMGLLNTEAFF
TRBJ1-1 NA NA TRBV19 TGTGCCAGTAGTATAAGGATAATGAGCTATACAGCGAACACTGAAGCTTTCTTT CASSIRIMSYTANTEAFF
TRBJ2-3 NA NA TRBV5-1 TGCGCCAGCAGCTTTACCAGGGGGGTAGATACGCAGTATTTT CASSFTRGVDTQYF
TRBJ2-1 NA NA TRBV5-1 TGCGCCAGCAGCTTGGCGGGAGTACGGTTCTTC CASSLAGVRFF
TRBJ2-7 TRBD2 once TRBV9 TGTGCCAGCAGCGTAGTAGCGGGCGAGCAGTACTTC CASSVVAGEQYF
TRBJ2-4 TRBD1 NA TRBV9 TGTGCCAGCAGCGTACGGACAGGGGTTACTGACATTCAGTACTTC CASSVRTGVTDIQYF
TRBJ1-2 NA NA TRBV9 TGTGCCAGCAGCGGGCTCCAGAATAACTATGGCTACACCTTC CASSGLQNNYGYTF
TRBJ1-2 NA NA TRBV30 TGTGCCTGGAGGCCAACCCGAGATGTCTCATGGGGCGGCTACACCTTC CAWRPTRDVSWGGYTF
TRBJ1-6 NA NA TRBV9 TGTGCCAGCAGCGGGACAGCACTTTCACCCCTCCACTTT CASSGTALSPLHF
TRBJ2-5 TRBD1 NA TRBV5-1 TGCGCCAGCAGCTCGGGGACAGCCGTACAAGAGACCCAGTACTTC CASSSGTAVQETQYF
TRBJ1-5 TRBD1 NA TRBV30 TGTGCCTGGAGTGGACAGGGGACGACGGGAGTGAGTTTT CAWSGQGTTGVSF
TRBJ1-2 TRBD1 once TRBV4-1 TGCGCCAGCAGCCATCCGGGACAGGGCTTGGGCTACACCTTC CASSHPGQGLGYTF
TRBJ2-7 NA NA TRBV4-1 TGCGCCAGCAGCCAAGATAGGGGACTCCGCTACGAGCAGTACTTC CASSQDRGLRYEQYF
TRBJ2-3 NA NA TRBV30 TGTGCCTGGAGTGTACTGGCAGATACGCAGTATTTT CAWSVLADTQYF
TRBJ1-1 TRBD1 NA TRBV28 TGTGCCAGCACGTGGGACAGGGGTCTCACTGAAGCTTTCTTT CASTWDRGLTEAFF
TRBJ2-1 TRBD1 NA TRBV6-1 TGTGCCAGCAGGGGACAGGGAATGTACAATGAGCAGTTCTTC CASRGQGMYNEQFF
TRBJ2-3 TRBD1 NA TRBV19 TGTGCCACCCAACCCAGGGGGACAGATACGCAGTATTTT CATQPRGTDTQYF
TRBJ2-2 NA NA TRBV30 TGTGCCTGGATAGGGCAGGGGTCCGGGGAGCTGTTTTTT CAWIGQGSGELFF
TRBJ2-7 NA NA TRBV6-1 TGTGCCAGCAGGGGGAGACACGATTACCCCTACGAGCAGTACTTC CASRGRHDYPYEQYF
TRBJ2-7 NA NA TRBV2 TGTGCCAGCAGTGCCGAATTGGGGGGACCCGCCCTGGGGAACTTC CASSAELGGPALGNF
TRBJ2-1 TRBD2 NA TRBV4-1 TGCGCCAGCAGCCACCGGACTAGCGGCTACAATGAGCAGTTCTTC CASSHRTSGYNEQFF
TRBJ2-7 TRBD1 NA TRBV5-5 TGTGCCAGCAGCCCTACAAGGGACAGCTACGAGCAGTACTTC CASSPTRDSYEQYF
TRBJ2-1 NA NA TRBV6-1 TGTGCCAGCAATCCTGGTAGTAGCGAATACAATGAGCAGTTCTTC CASNPGSSEYNEQFF
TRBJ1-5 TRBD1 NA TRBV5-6 TGTGCCAGCAGTTTGAACCGGGACAGCTATAGCAATCAGCCCCAGCATTTT CASSLNRDSYSNQPQHF
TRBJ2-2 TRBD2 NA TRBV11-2 TGTGCCAGCAGCCCGGGACTAGCCGTTGGGGCCGGGGAGCTGTTTTTT CASSPGLAVGAGELFF
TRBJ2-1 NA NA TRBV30 TGTGCCTGGAGAGGGGCAGGAGAAGTTGAGCAGTTCTTC CAWRGAGEVEQFF
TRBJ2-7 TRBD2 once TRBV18 TGTGCCAGCTCATCCCTAGCGGAGGGCTACGAGCAGTACTTC CASSSLAEGYEQYF
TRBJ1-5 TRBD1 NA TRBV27 TGTGCCAGCAGTCCTGGGACAGGGAATCAGCCCCAGCATTTT CASSPGTGNQPQHF
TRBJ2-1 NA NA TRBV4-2 TGTGCCAGCAGCCAAGTGGGGGAGGCGAAGGGCGGGACTTACAATGAGCAGTTCTTC CASSQVGEAKGGTYNEQFF
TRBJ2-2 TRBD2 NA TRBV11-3 TGTGCCAGCAGCTTATATCTTCTGGGACTAGTAAACACCGGGGAGCTGTTTTTT CASSLYLLGLVNTGELFF
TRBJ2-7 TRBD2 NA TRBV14 TGTGCCAGCAGCCAAGATCAAGGGCGGGGGGACTTCTTATCCTACGAGCAGTACTTC CASSQDQGRGDFLSYEQYF
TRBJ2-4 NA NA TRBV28 TGTGCCAGCAGTGGACGGACAGCTCTAGCCAAAAACATTCAGTACTTC CASSGRTALAKNIQYF
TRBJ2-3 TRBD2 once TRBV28 TGTGCCAGCGCGCTAGCGGGAGTGTCAGATACGCAGTATTTT CASALAGVSDTQYF
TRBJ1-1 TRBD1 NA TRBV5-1 TGCGCCAGCAGCATAGAGACAGGGACTGAAGCTTTCTTT CASSIETGTEAFF